The following is a T cell receptor (beta chain) sequence with its context. Germline CDR1 reads SGHRS; CDR2 reads YFSETQ. The ends lost 2 bases at V and 1 base at J; junction bases unmatched: 5. CDR3 length equals 17 residues. Clones were read by immunoSEQ multiplex PCR, and TCRdb kept only the in-frame ones, dropping some. The profile shows 67,000 or so clones, approximately 96% of them singletons. The data originate from a study of cytomegalovirus exposure and HLA in healthy donors. This receptor was obtained from a man between 18 and 29 years old in good health and CMV-seropositive. This rearrangement joins TRBV5-1 to TRBJ2-6; 8 positions match TRBD2. The sample taken for sequencing was PBMCs. The CDR3 sequence is CASSFSGGSSGANVLTF. CDR3 in DNA: TGCGCCAGCAGCTTCTCGGGAGGGAGTTCTGGGGCCAACGTCCTGACTTTC. Combining the CDR3 with reference TRBV5-1 and TRBJ2-6 gives the whole variable domain KAGVTQTPRYLIKTRGQQVTLSCSPISGHRSVSWYQQTPGQGLQFLFEYFSETQRNKGNFPGRFSGRQFSNSRSEMNVSTLELGDSALYLCASSFSGGSSGANVLTFGAGSRLTVL.